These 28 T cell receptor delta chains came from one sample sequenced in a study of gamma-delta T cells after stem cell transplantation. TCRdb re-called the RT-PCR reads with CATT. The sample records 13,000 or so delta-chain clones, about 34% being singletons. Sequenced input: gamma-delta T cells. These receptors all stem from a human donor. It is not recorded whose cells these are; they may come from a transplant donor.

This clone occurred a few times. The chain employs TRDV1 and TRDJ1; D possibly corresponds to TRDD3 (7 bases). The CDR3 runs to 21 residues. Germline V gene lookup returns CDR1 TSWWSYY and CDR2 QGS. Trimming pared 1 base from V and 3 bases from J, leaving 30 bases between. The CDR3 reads CALGEPSFQNVLGIGADKLIF. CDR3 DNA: TGTGCTCTTGGGGAACCTTCCTTCCAAAATGTACTGGGGATAGGGGCCGATAAACTCATCTTT.

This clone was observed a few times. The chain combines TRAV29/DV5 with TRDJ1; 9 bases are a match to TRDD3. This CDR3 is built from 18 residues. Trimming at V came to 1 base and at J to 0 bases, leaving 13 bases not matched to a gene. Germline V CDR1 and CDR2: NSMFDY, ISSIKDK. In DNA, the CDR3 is TGTGCAGCAAGCCGGGACCGACTGGGGGACCTCGACACCGATAAACTCATCTTT. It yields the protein CAASRDRLGDLDTDKLIF. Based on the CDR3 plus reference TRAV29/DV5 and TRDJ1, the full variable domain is DQQVKQNSPSLSVQEGRISILNCDYTNSMFDYFLWYKKYPAEGPTFLISISSIKDKNEDGRFTVFLNKSAKHLSLHIVPSQPGDSAVYFCAASRDRLGDLDTDKLIFGKGTRVTVEP.

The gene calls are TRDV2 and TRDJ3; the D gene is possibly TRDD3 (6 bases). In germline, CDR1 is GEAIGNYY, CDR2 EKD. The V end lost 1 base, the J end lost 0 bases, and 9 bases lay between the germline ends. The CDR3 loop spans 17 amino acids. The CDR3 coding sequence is TGTGCCTGTGACACGTTACTGGGCTCCTGGGACACCCGACAGATGTTTTTC. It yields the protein CACDTLLGSWDTRQMFF.

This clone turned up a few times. In DNA, the CDR3 is TGTGCTCTTGGGCTAATTCCTAAAAGGTATTGGGGGCCGCGAGCTTTGACAGCACAACTCTTCTTT. It yields the protein CALGLIPKRYWGPRALTAQLFF. The chain uses TRDV1 and TRDJ2, with D perhaps matching TRDD2 or TRDD3 (6 bases each). Germline loops: CDR1 TSWWSYY, CDR2 QGS. V gave up 5 bases and J gave up 0 bases, with 31 bases separating them. The CDR3 has 22 amino acids.

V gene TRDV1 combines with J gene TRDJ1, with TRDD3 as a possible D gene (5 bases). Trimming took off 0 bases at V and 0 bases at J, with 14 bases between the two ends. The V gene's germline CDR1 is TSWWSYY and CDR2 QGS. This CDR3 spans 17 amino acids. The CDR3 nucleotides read TGTGCTCTTGGGGAACTAAGGGGGGGTAGGTACACCGATAAACTCATCTTT. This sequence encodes CALGELRGGRYTDKLIF.

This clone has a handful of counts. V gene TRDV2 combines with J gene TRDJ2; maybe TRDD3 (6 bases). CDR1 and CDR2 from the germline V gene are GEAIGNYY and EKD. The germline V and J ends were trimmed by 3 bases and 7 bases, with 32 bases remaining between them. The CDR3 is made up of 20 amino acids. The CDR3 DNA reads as TGTGCCTGTGACTCGGGATCGCTGGGGCAATCCCCATTCGATTTAGCACAACTCTTCTTT. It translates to CACDSGSLGQSPFDLAQLFF.

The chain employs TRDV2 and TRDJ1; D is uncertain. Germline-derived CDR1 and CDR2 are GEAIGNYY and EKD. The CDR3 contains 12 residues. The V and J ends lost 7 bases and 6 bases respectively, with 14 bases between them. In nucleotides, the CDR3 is TGTGCCTGCCCACTTTCAGCGAATAAACTCATCTTT. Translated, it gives CACPLSANKLIF.

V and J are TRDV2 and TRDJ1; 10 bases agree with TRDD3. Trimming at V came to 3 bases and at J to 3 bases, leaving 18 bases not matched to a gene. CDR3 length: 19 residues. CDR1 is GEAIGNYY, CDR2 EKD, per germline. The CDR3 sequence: CACDCVRVGWGIQADKLIF. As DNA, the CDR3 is TGTGCCTGTGACTGCGTTCGCGTGGGATGGGGGATACAAGCCGATAAACTCATCTTT.

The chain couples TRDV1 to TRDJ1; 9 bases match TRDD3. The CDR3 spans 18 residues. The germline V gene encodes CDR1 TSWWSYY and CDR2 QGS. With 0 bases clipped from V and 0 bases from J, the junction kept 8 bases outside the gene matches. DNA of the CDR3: TGTGCTCTTGGGGAACTGAGGCTGGGGGATCCGCACACCGATAAACTCATCTTT. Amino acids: CALGELRLGDPHTDKLIF.

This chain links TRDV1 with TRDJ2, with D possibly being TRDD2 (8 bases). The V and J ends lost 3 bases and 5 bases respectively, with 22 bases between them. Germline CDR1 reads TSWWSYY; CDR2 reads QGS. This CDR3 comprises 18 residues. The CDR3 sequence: CALGEPTSYRGDTAQLFF. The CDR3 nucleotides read TGTGCTCTTGGGGAGCCCACTTCCTACCGGGGGGATACAGCACAACTCTTCTTT.

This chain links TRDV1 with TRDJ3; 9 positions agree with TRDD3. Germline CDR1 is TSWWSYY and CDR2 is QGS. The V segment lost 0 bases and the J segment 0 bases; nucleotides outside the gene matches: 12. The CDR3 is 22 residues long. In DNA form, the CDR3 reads TGTGCTCTTGGGGAACTCCTTAAACCTGGGGATACGTGCTCCTGGGACACCCGACAGATGTTTTTC. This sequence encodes CALGELLKPGDTCSWDTRQMFF.

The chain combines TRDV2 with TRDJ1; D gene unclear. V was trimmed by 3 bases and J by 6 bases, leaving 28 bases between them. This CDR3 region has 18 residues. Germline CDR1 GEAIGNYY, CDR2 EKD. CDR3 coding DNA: TGTGCCTGTGACCTTCTCGACAGCCAGCAGCAGCTCGACAATAAACTCATCTTT. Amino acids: CACDLLDSQQQLDNKLIF.

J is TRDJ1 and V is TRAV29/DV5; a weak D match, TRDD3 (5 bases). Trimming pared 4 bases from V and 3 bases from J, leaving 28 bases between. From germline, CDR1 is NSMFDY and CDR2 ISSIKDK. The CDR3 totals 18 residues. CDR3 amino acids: CAADPFPRLGSGSDKLIF. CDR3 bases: TGTGCAGCAGACCCTTTCCCCCGTTTGGGATCCGGGTCCGATAAACTCATCTTT.

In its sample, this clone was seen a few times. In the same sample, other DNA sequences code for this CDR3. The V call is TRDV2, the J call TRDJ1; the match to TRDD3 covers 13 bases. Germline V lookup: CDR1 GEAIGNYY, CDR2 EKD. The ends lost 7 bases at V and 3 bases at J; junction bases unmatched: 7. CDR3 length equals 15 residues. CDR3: CAWGYWGIRADKLIF. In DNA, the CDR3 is TGTGCCTGGGGTTACTGGGGGATACGCGCCGATAAACTCATCTTT.

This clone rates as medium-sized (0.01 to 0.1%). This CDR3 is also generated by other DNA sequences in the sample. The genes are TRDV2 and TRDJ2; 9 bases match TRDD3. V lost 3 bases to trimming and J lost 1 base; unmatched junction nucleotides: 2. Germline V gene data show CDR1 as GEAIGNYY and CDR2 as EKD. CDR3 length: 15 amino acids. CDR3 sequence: CACDVLGDLTAQLFF. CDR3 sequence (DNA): TGTGCCTGTGACGTACTGGGGGATTTGACAGCACAACTCTTCTTT.

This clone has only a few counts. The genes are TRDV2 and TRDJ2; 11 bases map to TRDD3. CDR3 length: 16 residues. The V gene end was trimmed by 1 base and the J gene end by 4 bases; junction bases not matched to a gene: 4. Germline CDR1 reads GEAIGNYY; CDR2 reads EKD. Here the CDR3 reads CACDTLGDTPTAQLFF. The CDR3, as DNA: TGTGCCTGTGACACTCTGGGGGATACACCGACAGCACAACTCTTCTTT.

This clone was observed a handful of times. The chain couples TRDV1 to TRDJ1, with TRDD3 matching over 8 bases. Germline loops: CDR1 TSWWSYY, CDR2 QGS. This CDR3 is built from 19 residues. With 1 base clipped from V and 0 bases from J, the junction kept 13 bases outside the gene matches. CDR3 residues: CALGEPLKLGVPYTDKLIF. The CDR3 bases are TGTGCTCTTGGGGAACCCCTAAAACTGGGGGTTCCGTACACCGATAAACTCATCTTT.

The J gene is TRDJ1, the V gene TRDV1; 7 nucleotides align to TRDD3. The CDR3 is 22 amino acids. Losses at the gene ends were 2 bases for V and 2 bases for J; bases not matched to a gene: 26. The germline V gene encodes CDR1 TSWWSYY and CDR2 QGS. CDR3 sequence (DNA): TGTGCTCTTGGGGAAAAATCCTCCACTTGGTGGGGGAGGGTTACTCGGACCGATAAACTCATCTTT. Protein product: CALGEKSSTWWGRVTRTDKLIF.

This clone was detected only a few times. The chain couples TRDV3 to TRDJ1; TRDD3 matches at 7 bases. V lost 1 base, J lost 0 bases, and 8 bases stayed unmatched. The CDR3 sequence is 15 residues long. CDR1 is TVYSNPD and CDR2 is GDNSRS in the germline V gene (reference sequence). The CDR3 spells CAFKYWGPYTDKLIF. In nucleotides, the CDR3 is TGTGCCTTTAAGTACTGGGGACCTTACACCGATAAACTCATCTTT.

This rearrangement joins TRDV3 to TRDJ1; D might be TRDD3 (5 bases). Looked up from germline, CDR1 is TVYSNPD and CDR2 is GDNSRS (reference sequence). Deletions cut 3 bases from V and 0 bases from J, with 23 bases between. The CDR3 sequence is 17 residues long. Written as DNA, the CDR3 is TGTGCCTTCCATCCGGACTGTGGGATCACGTACACCGATAAACTCATCTTT. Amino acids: CAFHPDCGITYTDKLIF.

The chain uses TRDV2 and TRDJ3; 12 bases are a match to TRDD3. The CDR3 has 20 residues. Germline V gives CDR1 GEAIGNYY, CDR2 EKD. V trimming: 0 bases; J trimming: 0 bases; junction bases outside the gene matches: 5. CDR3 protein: CACDTAGGYDSSWDTRQMFF. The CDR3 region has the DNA TGTGCCTGTGACACCGCTGGGGGATACGACAGCTCCTGGGACACCCGACAGATGTTTTTC.

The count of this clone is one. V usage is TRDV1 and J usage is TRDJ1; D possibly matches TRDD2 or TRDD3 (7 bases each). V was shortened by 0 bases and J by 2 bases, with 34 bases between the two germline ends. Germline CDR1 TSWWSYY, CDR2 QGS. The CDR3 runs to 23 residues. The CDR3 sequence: CALGELPSSTEGDWIIGTDKLIF. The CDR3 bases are TGTGCTCTTGGGGAACTACCTTCCTCCACTGAGGGGGATTGGATTATCGGGACCGATAAACTCATCTTT.

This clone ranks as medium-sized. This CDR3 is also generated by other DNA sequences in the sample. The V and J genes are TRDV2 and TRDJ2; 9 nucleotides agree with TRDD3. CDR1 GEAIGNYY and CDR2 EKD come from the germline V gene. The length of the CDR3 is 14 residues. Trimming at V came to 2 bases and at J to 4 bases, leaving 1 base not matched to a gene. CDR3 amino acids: CACDILGETAQLFF. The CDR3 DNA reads TGTGCCTGTGACATACTGGGGGAGACAGCACAACTCTTCTTT.

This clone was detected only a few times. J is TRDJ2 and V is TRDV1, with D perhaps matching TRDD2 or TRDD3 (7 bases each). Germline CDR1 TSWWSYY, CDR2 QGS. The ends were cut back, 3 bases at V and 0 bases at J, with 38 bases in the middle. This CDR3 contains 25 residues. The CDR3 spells CALGDPNDEFPTRAWGPSLTAQLFF. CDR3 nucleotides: TGTGCTCTTGGGGACCCGAACGACGAATTTCCTACGCGCGCCTGGGGGCCTTCTTTGACAGCACAACTCTTCTTT.

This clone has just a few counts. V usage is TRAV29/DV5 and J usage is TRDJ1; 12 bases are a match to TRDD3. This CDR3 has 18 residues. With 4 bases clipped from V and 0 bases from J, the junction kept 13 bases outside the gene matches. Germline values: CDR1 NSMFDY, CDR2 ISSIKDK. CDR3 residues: CAASNSYWGILYTDKLIF. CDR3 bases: TGTGCAGCATCCAATTCCTACTGGGGGATACTGTACACCGATAAACTCATCTTT.

DNA for the CDR3: TGTGCTCTTGGGGAAGGGGACTTCCTACCCGTACTGGGGGATAAGGATTTGACAGCACAACTCTTCTTT. This sequence encodes CALGEGDFLPVLGDKDLTAQLFF. The V gene is TRDV1, the J gene TRDJ2, with 11 bases that match TRDD3. V gave up 2 bases and J gave up 1 base; unmatched junction bases: 21. The CDR3 consists of 23 residues. Germline assignment: CDR1 TSWWSYY and CDR2 QGS.

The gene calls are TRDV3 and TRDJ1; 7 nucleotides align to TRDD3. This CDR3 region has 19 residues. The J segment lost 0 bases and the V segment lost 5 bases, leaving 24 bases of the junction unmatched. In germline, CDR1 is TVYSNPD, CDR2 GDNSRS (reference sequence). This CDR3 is CAPRASLIGLGGYTDKLIF. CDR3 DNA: TGTGCCCCTAGGGCTTCCCTAATCGGGCTGGGGGGGTACACCGATAAACTCATCTTT.

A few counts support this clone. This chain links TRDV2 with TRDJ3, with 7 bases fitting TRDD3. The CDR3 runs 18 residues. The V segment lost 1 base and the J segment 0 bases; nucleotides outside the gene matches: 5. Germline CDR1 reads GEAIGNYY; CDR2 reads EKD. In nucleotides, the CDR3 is TGTGCCTGTGACACTGGGGGACGTAGCTCCTGGGACACCCGACAGATGTTTTTC. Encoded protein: CACDTGGRSSWDTRQMFF.